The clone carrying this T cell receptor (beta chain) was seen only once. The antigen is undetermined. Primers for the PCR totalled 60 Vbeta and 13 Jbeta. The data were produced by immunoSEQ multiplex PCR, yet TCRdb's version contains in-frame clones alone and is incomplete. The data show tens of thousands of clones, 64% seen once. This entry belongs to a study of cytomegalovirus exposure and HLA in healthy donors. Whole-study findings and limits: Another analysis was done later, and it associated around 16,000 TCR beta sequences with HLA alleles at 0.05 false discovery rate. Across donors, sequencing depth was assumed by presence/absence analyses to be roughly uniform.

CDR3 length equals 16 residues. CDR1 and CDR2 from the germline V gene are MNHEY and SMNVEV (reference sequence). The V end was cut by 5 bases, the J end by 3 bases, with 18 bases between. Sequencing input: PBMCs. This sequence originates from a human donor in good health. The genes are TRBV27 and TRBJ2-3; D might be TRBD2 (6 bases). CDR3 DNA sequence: TGTGCCAGCAGTAAGACTAGGAGTTGGTTAACAGATACGCAGTATTTT. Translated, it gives CASSKTRSWLTDTQYF.